This is a list of T cell receptor beta chains from one sample in a study of blood T cell repertoires in COVID-19. Here immunoSEQ multiplex PCR was the method, and the copy in TCRdb shows in-frame clones only, minus some. The table has 75,000 or so clones, roughly four fifths seen once; the top ten hold roughly a tenth. The sample consisted of peripheral blood. These receptors all stem from a man aged 60 to 75 with acute or convalescent COVID-19. Both conserved end residues are trimmed from each CDR3.

V gene	J gene	CDR3 protein
TRBV14	TRBJ2-1	ASSPLTSGRTYEQF
TRBV13	TRBJ2-2	ASSLGGSLFANTGELF
TRBV28	TRBJ2-7	ASSLSGLRYEQY
TRBV10-3	TRBJ1-5	AISNGQGDNQPQH
TRBV27	TRBJ1-6	ASYGTGTNSPLH
TRBV6-5	TRBJ1-2	ASRAPGGLPYGYT
TRBV29-1	TRBJ2-3	SVEVNRGQTDTQY
TRBV19	TRBJ1-1	ASERQGLNTEAF
TRBV9	TRBJ2-1	ASSPSQLGNEQF
TRBV25-1	TRBJ1-2	ASSPQGAYGYT
TRBV19	TRBJ2-2	ASSIQGANTGELF
TRBV7-6	TRBJ2-6	ASSPAGTGGVGANVLT
TRBV27	TRBJ2-5	ASSFAGKQTQY
TRBV5-4	TRBJ1-1	ASIPASAGGAEAF
TRBV2	TRBJ1-1	ASSGDRVTEAF
TRBV9	TRBJ2-1	ASSVTGTSGNNEQF
TRBV28	TRBJ2-7	ASSRPPSGGRANEQY
TRBV10-1	TRBJ1-5	ASRKGGVEGSNQPQH
TRBV24-1	TRBJ1-2	ATSDSRRVAGYT
TRBV6-2/TRBV6-3	TRBJ1-2	ASSYEGDYGYT
TRBV2	TRBJ1-2	ASSGQGRSNYGYT
TRBV4-3	TRBJ2-1	ASSQGGGSLEQF
TRBV19	TRBJ2-1	ASRTERGTLGDEQF
TRBV18	TRBJ1-2	ASSPRTGADYGYT
TRBV5-4	TRBJ2-2	ASSLQGFGTGELF
TRBV6-2/TRBV6-3	TRBJ2-2	ASSYAGLRGELF
TRBV30	TRBJ2-2	AWSVVGTAQPLNGFGELF
TRBV6-2/TRBV6-3	TRBJ2-7	ASSYSDLGRYEQY
TRBV7-6	TRBJ2-2	ASSSDRGRSGELF
TRBV5-1	TRBJ2-7	ASSLGSLSYEQY
TRBV7-2	TRBJ1-6	ASSFVGVNNSPLH
TRBV3-1/TRBV3-2	TRBJ2-1	ASSLTSGRNEQF
TRBV5-1	TRBJ2-2	ASSVQGDGTGELF
TRBV5-1	TRBJ1-4	ASSLSPTDRSTNEKLF
TRBV7-9	TRBJ2-1	ASSRGTGVNEQF
TRBV2	TRBJ1-4	ATNRDKNEKLF
TRBV28	TRBJ1-6	ASSRTDNNSPLH
TRBV9	TRBJ2-7	ASSSPRYEQY